The 28 T cell receptor beta chains listed next were all sequenced from one sample in a study of graft-versus-host responses after intestinal transplantation. Produced via immunoSEQ multiplex PCR; TCRdb's table is partial and in-frame only. The sample holds fewer than 20,000 clones, about 80% seen once. Lymphocytes from graft epithelium and lamina propria were isolated. Sample: ileum tissue, taken about 100 days after intestinal transplant. These TCRs come from a human patient who received an intestinal transplant, so some T cells may come from the graft donor.

The rearrangement links TRBV18 to TRBJ2-1; D is undetermined. Germline V gene data show CDR1 as KGHSH and CDR2 as LQKENI. The CDR3 extends over 12 amino acids. The ends were cut back, 5 bases at V and 4 bases at J, with 6 bases in the middle. The CDR3 sequence is CASSAFYNEQFF. The CDR3 nucleotides read TGTGCCAGCTCAGCATTTTACAATGAGCAGTTCTTC.

The gene calls are TRBV14 and TRBJ2-2, with D unclear. Germline CDR1 reads SGHDN; CDR2 reads FVKESK. The CDR3 totals 20 residues. V was trimmed by 0 bases and J by 0 bases, leaving 20 bases between them. The CDR3 spells CASSQERGPQEPPNTGELFF. The DNA of the CDR3 is TGTGCCAGCAGCCAAGAACGAGGACCGCAGGAACCACCGAACACCGGGGAGCTGTTTTTT.

This clone was detected only a few times. V usage is TRBV4-2 and J usage is TRBJ1-4; 8 bases line up with TRBD1. This CDR3 contains 16 residues. With V trimmed by 5 bases and J by 7 bases, 12 bases remained unmatched. Germline V gene sequence: CDR1 LGHNA, CDR2 YNFKEQ. The CDR3 DNA follows: TGTGCCAGCAGCTTGGGGAACAGGGGGTTCCCTGAAAAACTGTTTTTT. It codes for CASSLGNRGFPEKLFF.

V and J are TRBV6-6 and TRBJ1-2; perhaps TRBD1 as D (5 bases). Germline V gene sequence: CDR1 MNHNY, CDR2 SVGAGI (reference sequence). The V end was cut by 6 bases, the J end by 7 bases, with 21 bases between. This CDR3 is built from 15 residues. In nucleotides, the CDR3 is TGTGCCAGCAGACCTGTGCAGGCCGGGACTTCTGGCTACACCTTC. Its protein product is CASRPVQAGTSGYTF.

The genes are TRBV5-1 and TRBJ1-4; D gene unclear. The CDR3 has 16 residues. Germline CDR1 and CDR2: SGHRS and YFSETQ. V lost 4 bases and J lost 8, with 21 bases in between. CDR3 sequence reads: CASSGPDGFTLEKLFF. The DNA of the CDR3 is TGCGCCAGCAGCGGGCCCGACGGATTCACTTTGGAAAAACTGTTTTTT.

This clone was seen only a few times. The chain joins TRBV28 to TRBJ2-7; D remains ambiguous. V lost 5 bases and J lost 1, with 6 bases in between. The CDR3 consists of 12 residues. Germline CDR1 reads MDHEN; CDR2 reads SYDVKM. CDR3 amino acids: CASSPISYEQYF. The CDR3 coding sequence is TGTGCCAGCAGTCCGATTTCCTACGAGCAGTACTTC. The whole variable domain, filled in from reference TRBV28 and TRBJ2-7, reads DVKVTQSSRYLVKRTGEKVFLECVQDMDHENMFWYRQDPGLGLRLIYFSYDVKMKEKGDIPEGYSVSREKKERFSLILESASTNQTSMYLCASSPISYEQYFGPGTRLTVT.

The rearrangement joins TRBV6-1 to TRBJ2-7; weak D call: TRBD1 (5 bases). This CDR3 is 15 amino acids long. V lost 4 bases and J lost 5, with 18 bases in between. The germline V gene has CDR1 MNHNS and CDR2 SASEGT. The CDR3 sequence: CASSGTGKPGNEQYF. The CDR3 DNA reads as TGTGCCAGCAGTGGGACGGGTAAACCAGGGAACGAGCAGTACTTC.

V and J are TRBV15 and TRBJ2-1; 8 nucleotides match TRBD2. CDR3 length: 14 amino acids. Germline V gives CDR1 LNHNV, CDR2 YYDKDF (reference sequence). The J segment lost 1 base and the V segment lost 8 bases, leaving 4 bases of the junction unmatched. Here the CDR3 reads CATGLAQSYNEQFF. The CDR3 DNA reads as TGTGCCACCGGACTAGCCCAGTCCTACAATGAGCAGTTCTTC.

The V gene is TRBV13, the J gene TRBJ1-1; possible D gene TRBD1, 5 bases. Trimming removed 5 bases at V and 5 bases at J, with 9 bases between. Germline values: CDR1 PRHDT, CDR2 FYEKMQ (reference sequence). The CDR3 sequence is 12 residues long. As DNA, the CDR3 is TGTGCCAGCAGCCCAACAGGTACTGAAGCTTTCTTT. Its translation is CASSPTGTEAFF.

V usage is TRBV7-4 and J usage is TRBJ1-1; D uncertain. The CDR3 length is 16 residues. Trimming stripped 8 bases from V and 0 bases from J, with 19 bases between. From germline, CDR1 is SGHVT and CDR2 SQSDAQ. In DNA, the CDR3 is TGTGCCAGCCATCCCGGGGTGGACGCCCTGAACACTGAAGCTTTCTTT. Protein sequence: CASHPGVDALNTEAFF.

The chain employs TRBV10-1 and TRBJ2-7; D unresolved. There are 14 residues in the CDR3. The germline CDR1 and CDR2 sequences are WNHNN and SYGVQD (reference sequence). V was clipped by 2 bases and J by 4 bases, with 12 bases between them. The CDR3 DNA reads as TGCGCCAGCAGTGAGAAGAGCCGGTTGTACGAGCAGTACTTC. Its translation: CASSEKSRLYEQYF.

CDR3 sequence: CASSQFGDNTEAFF. The CDR3 bases are TGTGCCAGCAGCCAATTCGGGGATAACACTGAAGCTTTCTTT. This sequence joins TRBV7-9 and TRBJ1-1; D is unresolved. Germline loops: CDR1 SEHNR, CDR2 FQNEAQ (reference sequence). This CDR3 is built from 14 residues. Trimming pared 5 bases from V and 2 bases from J, leaving 12 bases between.

V and J are TRBV11-2 and TRBJ1-6; 7 nucleotides align to TRBD1. Germline V gene sequence: CDR1 SGHAT, CDR2 FQNNGV. There are 17 residues in the CDR3. With 2 bases clipped from V and 6 bases from J, the junction kept 10 bases outside the gene matches. The CDR3 loop is CASSLHWSGQINSPLHF. Written as DNA, the CDR3 is TGTGCCAGCAGCTTACACTGGTCGGGACAGATTAATTCACCCCTCCACTTT. The variable domain in full, with the rest retrieved from reference TRBV11-2 and TRBJ1-6, is EAGVAQSPRYKIIEKRQSVAFWCNPISGHATLYWYQQILGQGPKLLIQFQNNGVVDDSQLPKDRFSAERLKGVDSTLKIQPAKLEDSAVYLCASSLHWSGQINSPLHFGNGTRLTVT.

This rearrangement joins TRBV6-1 to TRBJ2-7; 8 bases fit TRBD2. This CDR3 is built from 15 residues. Germline lookup yields CDR1 MNHNS and CDR2 SASEGT. Trimming took 5 bases from V and 3 from J; bases not matched to a gene: 9. CDR3 nucleotide sequence: TGTGCCAGCAGTTGGGACGGCGGGAGGATCTACGAGCAGTACTTC. It yields the protein CASSWDGGRIYEQYF.

J is TRBJ2-7 and V is TRBV13, with 16 bases fitting TRBD2. This CDR3 spans 17 amino acids. The J segment lost 2 bases and the V segment lost 5 bases, leaving 6 bases of the junction unmatched. Germline V gives CDR1 PRHDT, CDR2 FYEKMQ (reference sequence). In nucleotides, the CDR3 is TGTGCCAGCAGCCGGGGACTAGCGGGAGGGCCAACCTACGAGCAGTACTTC. Translating it yields CASSRGLAGGPTYEQYF. The full variable domain, its missing parts supplied by reference TRBV13 and TRBJ2-7, is AAGVIQSPRHLIKEKRETATLKCYPIPRHDTVYWYQQGPGQDPQFLISFYEKMQSDKGSIPDRFSAQQFSDYHSELNMSSLELGDSALYFCASSRGLAGGPTYEQYFGPGTRLTVT.

The genes are TRBV19 and TRBJ1-6, with 9 bases lining up with TRBD1. Germline V gives CDR1 LNHDA, CDR2 SQIVND (reference sequence). The junction had 1 base not matched to a gene; V was cut back by 6 bases and J by 7 bases. This CDR3 has 13 amino acids. The CDR3 spells CASSGTGNSPLHF. The DNA of the CDR3 is TGTGCCAGTAGCGGGACAGGGAATTCACCCCTCCACTTT.

The rearrangement links TRBV5-8 to TRBJ2-2, with 10 positions matching TRBD2. The CDR3 loop spans 15 amino acids. The J segment lost 6 bases and the V segment lost 5 bases, leaving 7 bases of the junction unmatched. Germline lookup yields CDR1 SGHTS and CDR2 YDEGEE. The CDR3 DNA follows: TGTGCCAGCAGTTCCGGGACTAGCGTCCCCGGGGAGCTGTTTTTT. Protein product: CASSSGTSVPGELFF. The full variable domain, completed using reference TRBV5-8 and TRBJ2-2, is EAGVTQSPTHLIKTRGQQATLRCSPISGHTSVYWYQQALGLGLQFLLWYDEGEERNRGNFPPRFSGRQFPNYSSELNVNALELEDSALYLCASSSGTSVPGELFFGEGSRLTVL.

This chain uses TRBV28 with TRBJ1-5; D is unresolved. Deletions cut 2 bases from V and 4 bases from J, with 15 bases between. The CDR3 extends over 16 amino acids. The germline V gene encodes CDR1 MDHEN and CDR2 SYDVKM. CDR3 sequence: CASSLRGGRGNQPQHF. CDR3 nucleotide sequence: TGTGCCAGCAGTTTACGTGGCGGTCGTGGGAATCAGCCCCAGCATTTT.

The CDR3 DNA sequence: TGCGCCAGCAGCTTGGGGGGGGCTGCTGGCTACACCTTC. Its protein product is CASSLGGAAGYTF. This chain connects TRBV5-1 to TRBJ1-2, with a tentative D call TRBD1 (6 bases). The V gene lost 0 bases and the J gene lost 7 bases, with 10 bases spanning the gap. Germline CDR1 reads SGHRS; CDR2 reads YFSETQ. The CDR3 is made up of 13 amino acids.

The chain uses TRBV10-3 and TRBJ1-5; D gene uncertain. The CDR3 spans 12 residues. Trimming removed 10 bases from V and 3 bases from J, with 10 bases in between. The germline gives CDR1 ENHRY, CDR2 SYGVKD. CDR3 nucleotides: TGTGCCACCGCCGATATCAATCAGCCCCAGCATTTT. This translates into CATADINQPQHF.

CDR3 protein: CASSDSLLAEKYEQYF. The CDR3 nucleotides are TGTGCCAGCAGTGACTCGCTACTAGCTGAGAAATACGAGCAGTACTTC. This sequence joins TRBV6-4 and TRBJ2-7; tentatively, D is TRBD2 (6 bases). The germline V gene has CDR1 MRHNA and CDR2 SNTAGT. CDR3 length equals 16 residues. The V end was cut by 0 bases, the J end by 4 bases, with 16 bases between.

This chain links TRBV28 with TRBJ1-5; no clear D. Trimming stripped 10 bases from V and 1 base from J, with 14 bases between. The germline V gene has CDR1 MDHEN and CDR2 SYDVKM. The CDR3 extends over 14 amino acids. CDR3 loop: CATQFGESNQPQHF. As DNA, the CDR3 is TGTGCCACCCAATTCGGGGAGAGCAATCAGCCCCAGCATTTT. Looking up the rest from reference TRBV28 and TRBJ1-5 gives the full variable domain: DVKVTQSSRYLVKRTGEKVFLECVQDMDHENMFWYRQDPGLGLRLIYFSYDVKMKEKGDIPEGYSVSREKKERFSLILESASTNQTSMYLCATQFGESNQPQHFGDGTRLSIL.

This chain uses TRBV18 with TRBJ2-7; 10 nucleotides line up with TRBD2. In germline, CDR1 is KGHSH, CDR2 LQKENI. V lost 3 bases, J lost 4 bases, and 6 bases stayed unmatched. CDR3 length: 15 amino acids. The CDR3 loop reads CASSPRLAGYYEQYF. CDR3 DNA sequence: TGTGCCAGCTCACCTCGACTAGCGGGTTATTACGAGCAGTACTTC.

The chain is built from TRBV13 and TRBJ2-5; D is ambiguous. This CDR3 is built from 14 residues. From germline, CDR1 is PRHDT and CDR2 FYEKMQ (reference sequence). V gave up 2 bases and J gave up 0 bases, with 7 bases separating them. The CDR3 sequence is CASSLSAYQETQYF. In nucleotides, the CDR3 is TGTGCCAGCAGCTTAAGTGCATACCAAGAGACCCAGTACTTC.

J is TRBJ2-7 and V is TRBV6-6, with 13 bases that match TRBD2. Trimming took 5 bases from V and 1 from J; bases not matched to a gene: 2. This CDR3 contains 15 residues. Germline loops: CDR1 MNHNY, CDR2 SVGAGI (reference sequence). CDR3 DNA sequence: TGTGCCAGCAGTCTGACTAGCGGGGGGTCCTACGAGCAGTACTTC. Encoded protein: CASSLTSGGSYEQYF.

This clone was recorded only once. The V and J genes are TRBV11-2 and TRBJ1-1; TRBD1 is a possible D gene (5 bases). The CDR3 loop spans 13 amino acids. Per germline, CDR1 SGHAT and CDR2 FQNNGV. Trimming pared 5 bases from V and 5 bases from J, leaving 12 bases between. CDR3 coding DNA: TGTGCCAGCAGCCCTTTATGGGGGACTGAAGCTTTCTTT. This gives the protein CASSPLWGTEAFF.

The chain recombines TRBV27 with TRBJ1-5; TRBD1 might be the D (5 bases). Germline CDR1 and CDR2: MNHEY and SMNVEV (reference sequence). The CDR3 has 14 residues. V dropped 5 bases and J dropped 0 bases, with 8 bases sitting between them. The CDR3 spells CASSSRGSNQPQHF. CDR3 nucleotide sequence: TGTGCCAGCAGTAGTAGGGGTAGCAATCAGCCCCAGCATTTT.

This clone was recorded only once. V usage is TRBV20-1 and J usage is TRBJ1-2; D may be TRBD1 (6 bases). The CDR3 covers 10 residues. Trimming pared 8 bases from V and 8 bases from J, leaving 12 bases between. Germline loops: CDR1 DFQATT, CDR2 SNEGSKA (reference sequence). The CDR3 coding sequence is TGCAGTCCCGGCAGGGGCGGCTACACCTTC. It is translated as CSPGRGGYTF.